The 32 T cell receptor beta chains in this list originate from one sample, sequenced in a study of blood T cells in healthy people across ages. Primed by a sample-barcoded 5' primer and a J-beta primer mix, a second PCR proceeded for about 6 to 11 cycles. Each CDR3 protein is one row after TCRdb ran MiXCR on the 5' RACE reads. The sample consists of around 940,000 distinct CDR3 sequences, around 54% of them appearing once. The sample comprised blood. Receptors originate from a woman between 55 and 75 years old in good health.

This sequence joins TRBV7-2 and TRBJ2-3; D not certain. Germline V gene sequence: CDR1 SGHTA, CDR2 FQGNSA. V lost 5 bases and J 5 bases, leaving 11 bases between the germline ends. CDR3 size: 13 residues. The CDR3 nucleotides read TGTGCCAGCAGCCCCGTAGTTGGAGATACGCAGTATTTT. This gives the protein CASSPVVGDTQYF.

The gene calls are TRBV7-2 and TRBJ2-3; 10 bases match TRBD2. Germline V lookup: CDR1 SGHTA, CDR2 FQGNSA. The CDR3 spans 16 residues. The V and J ends lost 1 base and 5 bases, in that order; junction bases with no gene match: 6. CDR3 in amino acids: CASSLVGSGRQDTQYF. The DNA for the CDR3 is TGTGCCAGCAGCTTAGTAGGTAGCGGGAGGCAAGATACGCAGTATTTT. Complete variable domain (other parts from reference TRBV7-2 and TRBJ2-3): GAGVSQSPSNKVTEKGKDVELRCDPISGHTALYWYRQSLGQGLEFLIYFQGNSAPDKSGLPSDRFSAERTGGSVSTLTIQRTQQEDSAVYLCASSLVGSGRQDTQYFGPGTRLTVL.

This clonotype was detected a few times. The chain is built from TRBV5-1 and TRBJ2-5, with 8 bases matching TRBD1. The V gene's germline CDR1 is SGHRS and CDR2 YFSETQ. Trimming at V came to 4 bases and at J to 0 bases, leaving 11 bases not matched to a gene. The CDR3 covers 17 residues. CDR3 nucleotide sequence: TGCGCCAGCAGCGTGGGACAGGTTCCATCATACCAAGAGACCCAGTACTTC. Protein sequence: CASSVGQVPSYQETQYF.

The gene calls are TRBV30 and TRBJ1-1; D may be TRBD1 (5 bases). CDR3 size: 14 residues. Germline loops: CDR1 GTSNPN, CDR2 SVGIG (reference sequence). V dropped 5 bases and J dropped 1 base, with 14 bases sitting between them. CDR3 loop: CAWDEVGTNTEAFF. CDR3 nucleotides: TGTGCCTGGGACGAGGTAGGGACGAACACTGAAGCTTTCTTT.

CDR3 amino acids: CASRLQGAMSGYTF. The CDR3 DNA is TGTGCCAGCAGACTACAGGGGGCCATGTCTGGCTACACCTTC. The chain employs TRBV28 and TRBJ1-2; 9 nucleotides agree with TRBD1. The V segment lost 6 bases and the J segment 7 bases; nucleotides outside the gene matches: 9. This CDR3 is 14 amino acids long. CDR1 and CDR2 from the germline V gene are MDHEN and SYDVKM.

This clonotype was seen only once. J is TRBJ1-1 and V is TRBV2, with D hard to call. Germline V gene sequence: CDR1 SNHLY, CDR2 FYNNEI. The CDR3 runs to 14 residues. V was trimmed by 6 bases and J by 0 bases, leaving 11 bases between them. CDR3 nucleotide sequence: TGTGCCAGCAGGGGTCAGGAGCTGAACACTGAAGCTTTCTTT. This codes for CASRGQELNTEAFF.

This clonotype occurred a few times. The chain combines TRBV28 with TRBJ2-5; unclear D gene. V was clipped by 5 bases and J by 5 bases, with 18 bases between them. This CDR3 is 15 amino acids long. Germline V gene data show CDR1 as MDHEN and CDR2 as SYDVKM. The CDR3 sequence: CASSPLLSLPETQYF. DNA of the CDR3: TGTGCCAGCAGTCCCCTTCTCTCTCTCCCGGAGACCCAGTACTTC.

This clonotype was found many times. This chain connects TRBV10-3 to TRBJ2-5; no reliable D call. The CDR3 consists of 12 residues. Trimming cost V 4 bases and J 3 bases, with 6 bases left between them. Germline loops: CDR1 ENHRY, CDR2 SYGVKD. CDR3 DNA sequence: TGTGCCATCAGTGTAAGGGAAGAGACCCAGTACTTC. Protein: CAISVREETQYF.

CDR3 loop: CASKGGVTGELFF. CDR3 DNA sequence: TGCGCCAGCAAGGGGGGGGTCACCGGGGAGCTGTTTTTT. This chain links TRBV10-2 with TRBJ2-2, with D perhaps matching TRBD2 (7 bases). Germline loops: CDR1 WSHSY, CDR2 SAAADI. V was trimmed by 7 bases and J by 4 bases, leaving 10 bases between them. The CDR3 is 13 amino acids.

A remark on this clonotype: Germline is not matched at one junction end, which may reflect a read error. This chain uses TRBV4-2 with TRBJ2-4, with D possibly matching TRBD1 (5 bases). Near its end, the DNA agrees better with TRBJ2-7, so the J call may be wrong. CDR3 length equals 15 residues. Germline V gene sequence: CDR1 LGHNA, CDR2 YNFKEQ. The CDR3 region has the DNA TGTGCCAGCAAAGAGCAGGCAGGGCTCTCCGACGAGCAGTACTTC. Protein: CASKEQAGLSDEQYF.

This clonotype was found a few times. The V call is TRBV28, the J call TRBJ2-7; TRBD1 matches 11 bases. V shed 5 bases and J 1 base; nucleotides not matched to a gene: 7. The CDR3 has 16 amino acids. Germline CDR1 and CDR2: MDHEN and SYDVKM. DNA for the CDR3: TGTGCCAGCAGTGAGGATGGACAGGGGGCTTCCTACGAGCAGTACTTC. Amino acids: CASSEDGQGASYEQYF.

This clonotype came up a few times. The chain uses TRBV4-1 and TRBJ2-4; 8 bases fit TRBD2. The DNA matches TRBJ2-7 better at its end, which makes the J call doubtful. CDR1 MGHRA and CDR2 YSYEKL come from the germline V gene. The CDR3 is 17 amino acids. CDR3 loop: CASSQNPSGSVPYEQYF. The CDR3 DNA reads TGCGCCAGCAGCCAAAACCCTAGCGGGTCGGTTCCCTACGAGCAGTACTTC.

This rearrangement joins TRBV6-1 to TRBJ2-7, with TRBD2 matching 7 bases. CDR3 size: 15 residues. Losses at the gene ends were 7 bases for V and 3 bases for J; bases not matched to a gene: 12. Germline lookup yields CDR1 MNHNS and CDR2 SASEGT. CDR3: CASNQLAPGYYEQYF. Here the CDR3 DNA reads TGTGCCAGCAACCAACTAGCGCCTGGTTACTACGAGCAGTACTTC.

This clonotype has only a few counts. The chain uses TRBV7-2 and TRBJ2-3, with 7 positions matching TRBD1. Germline assignment: CDR1 SGHTA and CDR2 FQGNSA. This CDR3 region has 13 residues. V shed 5 bases and J 3 bases; nucleotides not matched to a gene: 2. The CDR3 loop reads CASSNRGTDTQYF. CDR3 bases: TGTGCCAGCAGCAACAGGGGTACAGATACGCAGTATTTT.

This clonotype was counted only a few times. This chain joins TRBV27 and TRBJ2-1; 9 bases are shared with TRBD2. This CDR3 region has 16 residues. The V gene end was trimmed by 7 bases and the J gene end by 7 bases; junction bases not matched to a gene: 14. Looked up from germline, CDR1 is MNHEY and CDR2 is SMNVEV (reference sequence). The CDR3 sequence is CASKVPSAGGPNEQFF. CDR3 nucleotide sequence: TGTGCCAGCAAGGTACCGTCGGCGGGAGGGCCAAATGAGCAGTTCTTC.

This sequence joins TRBV20-1 and TRBJ1-2, with D uncertain. CDR1 is DFQATT and CDR2 is SNEGSKA in the germline V gene (reference sequence). The CDR3 length is 15 residues. V lost 6 bases to trimming and J lost 4 bases, with 21 bases between them. DNA of the CDR3: TGCAGTGCAGCCCCCTCACGCGGAATGGGCTATGGCTACACCTTC. It yields the protein CSAAPSRGMGYGYTF.

The genes are TRBV20-1 and TRBJ2-5, with 14 bases matching TRBD2. With V trimmed by 6 bases and J by 11 bases, 17 bases remained unmatched. The CDR3 runs 16 residues. The germline gives CDR1 DFQATT, CDR2 SNEGSKA (reference sequence). The CDR3 DNA sequence: TGCAGTGCCGTAAGGACCCAGACTAGCGGGAGGGGAGAGCAGTACTTC. Translated: CSAVRTQTSGRGEQYF.

The rearrangement links TRBV20-1 to TRBJ2-1, with 14 positions matching TRBD2. V shed 2 bases and J 9 bases; nucleotides not matched to a gene: 6. The CDR3 runs to 15 residues. Germline lookup yields CDR1 DFQATT and CDR2 SNEGSKA (reference sequence). The CDR3, as DNA: TGCAGTGCTAGAAAGGGACTAGCGGGAGCGGTTGAGCAGTTCTTC. Translation gives CSARKGLAGAVEQFF.

This clonotype was counted a few times. The CDR3: CASSLFSGTQETQYF. CDR3 DNA: TGTGCCAGCAGCTTATTTAGCGGGACACAAGAGACCCAGTACTTC. This chain joins TRBV7-2 and TRBJ2-5; 8 bases fit TRBD2. Trimming cost V 2 bases and J 2 bases; bases outside gene matches: 4. Looked up from germline, CDR1 is SGHTA and CDR2 is FQGNSA. The CDR3 spans 15 residues.

The chain carries TRBV7-6 and TRBJ2-3; no definite D call. Germline assignment: CDR1 SGHVS and CDR2 FNYEAQ. The ends were cut back, 2 bases at V and 2 bases at J, with 5 bases in the middle. This CDR3 comprises 13 residues. The CDR3 is CASSLYDTDTQYF. Here the CDR3 DNA reads TGTGCCAGCAGCTTATACGACACAGATACGCAGTATTTT.

The CDR3 nucleotides read TGTGCCAGCAGCACTAGCGGGAGAATACGTAACGAGCAGTACTTC. This sequence encodes CASSTSGRIRNEQYF. The chain uses TRBV7-2 and TRBJ2-7, with 11 bases lining up with TRBD2. Germline CDR1 reads SGHTA; CDR2 reads FQGNSA. J was trimmed by 5 bases and V by 5 bases; bases with no gene match: 8. The CDR3 runs 15 residues. The complete variable domain, with remaining parts taken from reference TRBV7-2 and TRBJ2-7, reads GAGVSQSPSNKVTEKGKDVELRCDPISGHTALYWYRQSLGQGLEFLIYFQGNSAPDKSGLPSDRFSAERTGGSVSTLTIQRTQQEDSAVYLCASSTSGRIRNEQYFGPGTRLTVT.

V usage is TRBV27 and J usage is TRBJ2-4, with 7 bases matching TRBD2. The J call may not be correct, given that the DNA end is closer to TRBJ2-5. The CDR3 sequence is 16 residues long. Germline CDR1 is MNHEY and CDR2 is SMNVEV (reference sequence). CDR3 loop: CASSLSPGGIQETQYF. The CDR3 DNA follows: TGTGCCAGCAGTTTATCCCCCGGGGGGATTCAAGAGACCCAGTACTTC.

J is TRBJ2-7 and V is TRBV25-1; D uncertain. Looked up from germline, CDR1 is MGHDK and CDR2 is SYGVNS. The CDR3 has 14 residues. The CDR3 protein is CAKRKPKISYEQYF. The CDR3 coding sequence is TGTGCAAAAAGAAAACCAAAGATTTCCTACGAGCAGTACTTC.

In its sample, this clonotype was seen once. The chain recombines TRBV7-2 with TRBJ2-7, with D unresolved. The CDR3 is 14 residues long. V lost 4 bases and J lost 0, with 10 bases in between. From germline, CDR1 is SGHTA and CDR2 FQGNSA. The CDR3 sequence is CASSSTHNSYEQYF. The DNA for the CDR3 is TGTGCCAGCAGCTCAACACACAACTCCTACGAGCAGTACTTC.

The rearrangement uses TRBV6-6 and TRBJ2-3; no clear D. The CDR3 spans 13 residues. CDR1 MNHNY and CDR2 SVGAGI come from the germline V gene (reference sequence). Trimming shortened V by 8 bases and J by 3 bases, and 12 bases separated the two germline ends. CDR3 nucleotides: TGTGCCAGCTGTTCCATATGGACAGATACGCAGTATTTT. Amino acid sequence: CASCSIWTDTQYF.

This chain connects TRBV3-1 to TRBJ2-4; 10 nucleotides agree with TRBD2. Per the germline V gene, CDR1 is LGHDT and CDR2 is YNNKEL (reference sequence). Unmatched junction bases numbered 10, after V lost 0 bases and J lost 8 bases. The CDR3 runs to 17 residues. Written as DNA, the CDR3 is TGTGCCAGCAGCCAAGATCTAGCGGGAGACCGGGCGTACATTCAGTACTTC. Residues: CASSQDLAGDRAYIQYF.

Comment on this clonotype: The germline gene is not matched at one end of the junction; a read error may be the cause. The chain combines TRBV15 with TRBJ2-4; D may be TRBD1 (6 bases). The end of the DNA fits TRBJ2-7 better, so the J call may be wrong. The CDR3 is 17 amino acids. Germline values: CDR1 LNHNV, CDR2 YYDKDF (reference sequence). CDR3 residues: CATSGDRPGHPSYEQYF. The CDR3 DNA is TGTGCCACCAGCGGAGATAGGCCGGGACACCCCTCCTACGAGCAGTACTTC.

The gene calls are TRBV4-1 and TRBJ2-1, with 13 bases identical to TRBD2. Germline CDR1 MGHRA, CDR2 YSYEKL. The V and J ends lost 0 bases and 8 bases, in that order; junction bases with no gene match: 10. The CDR3 runs to 18 residues. The CDR3 is CASSQENFGTSGTHEQFF. The DNA of the CDR3 is TGCGCCAGCAGCCAAGAGAATTTTGGGACTAGCGGGACTCATGAGCAGTTCTTC.

This clonotype showed up just once. The chain recombines TRBV4-1 with TRBJ1-2; D possibly corresponds to TRBD1 (5 bases). V lost 0 bases and J lost 8, with 13 bases in between. CDR1 and CDR2 from the germline V gene are MGHRA and YSYEKL. The CDR3 contains 14 residues. CDR3 in amino acids: CASSQDPTARGYTF. The CDR3, as DNA: TGCGCCAGCAGCCAAGACCCGACAGCGCGCGGCTACACCTTC.

The rearrangement uses TRBV12-5 and TRBJ2-5; D is possibly TRBD1 (5 bases). Trimming stripped 7 bases from V and 2 bases from J, with 11 bases between. From germline, CDR1 is LGHNT and CDR2 FRNRAP. There are 13 residues in the CDR3. CDR3 residues: CASVDSDQETQYF. CDR3 nucleotide sequence: TGTGCTAGTGTCGACAGTGATCAAGAGACCCAGTACTTC.

Only one count was recorded for this clonotype. The gene calls are TRBV6-5 and TRBJ2-5; 11 nucleotides line up with TRBD1. The assigned J gene may be wrong: the sequence end matches TRBJ2-7 better. The CDR3 covers 15 residues. Germline CDR1 reads MNHEY; CDR2 reads SVGAGI. The chain's CDR3 is CASVYRDRGLYEQYF. The CDR3, as DNA: TGTGCCAGCGTATACCGGGACAGGGGGTTATACGAGCAGTACTTC.

This clonotype was counted a few times. The chain joins TRBV20-1 to TRBJ2-7, with 9 bases that match TRBD1. The CDR3 has 15 amino acids. Germline trimming cut 4 bases from V and 3 bases from J; bases unmatched to any gene: 10. Looked up from germline, CDR1 is DFQATT and CDR2 is SNEGSKA (reference sequence). As DNA, the CDR3 is TGCAGTGCTAAACCCCCGGGACAGGGCTTCTACGAGCAGTACTTC. It codes for CSAKPPGQGFYEQYF.